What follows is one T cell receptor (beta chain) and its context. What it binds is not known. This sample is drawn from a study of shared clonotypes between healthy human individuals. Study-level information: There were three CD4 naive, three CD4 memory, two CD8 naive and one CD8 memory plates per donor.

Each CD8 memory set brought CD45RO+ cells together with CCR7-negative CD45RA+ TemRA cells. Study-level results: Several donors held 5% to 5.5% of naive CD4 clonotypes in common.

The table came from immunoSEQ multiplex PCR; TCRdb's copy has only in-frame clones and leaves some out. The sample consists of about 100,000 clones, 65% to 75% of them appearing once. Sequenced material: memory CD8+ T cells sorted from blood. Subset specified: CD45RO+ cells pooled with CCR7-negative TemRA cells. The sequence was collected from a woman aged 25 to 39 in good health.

The CDR3 protein is CASSLRGTSGSYEQYF. CDR3 DNA sequence: TGTGCCAGCAGTTTAAGAGGGACTAGCGGCTCCTACGAGCAGTACTTC. The chain is built from TRBV27 and TRBJ2-7; 11 bases map to TRBD2. V lost 2 bases and J lost 0; bases outside the gene matches: 3. Germline assignment: CDR1 MNHEY and CDR2 SMNVEV (reference sequence). This CDR3 region has 16 residues.